The 5 T cell receptor beta chains listed next were all sequenced from one sample in a study of CD8+ T cells in alopecia areata. Treatment given: oral pan-JAK inhibitor, 5-10 mg twice daily. Reverse transcription of extracted RNA yielded cDNA, which provided the sequencing template. The data were produced by immunoSEQ multiplex PCR, yet TCRdb's version contains in-frame clones alone and is incomplete. The table records about 270,000 clones, around three fifths of them present only once. The sample consisted of CD4+ T cells sorted from blood, taken at week 52, from a patient treated with tofacitinib. Receptors originate from a human donor with alopecia areata.

The chain uses TRBV27 and TRBJ1-3; D unclear. The germline V and J ends were trimmed by 5 bases and 4 bases, with 9 bases remaining between them. The CDR3 loop spans 13 amino acids. CDR1 and CDR2 from the germline V gene are MNHEY and SMNVEV (reference sequence). CDR3 DNA: TGTGCCAGCAGTGAAAATAGCGGAAACACCATATATTTT. Translating gives CASSENSGNTIYF.

This clone was found once. The chain is built from TRBV29-1 and TRBJ2-1; no clear D gene. The germline V gene has CDR1 SQVTM and CDR2 ANQGSEA. Trimming took 7 bases from V and 4 from J, leaving 11 bases between them. CDR3 length: 12 residues. The CDR3 DNA reads as TGCAGCGGGTCCAATGGGTACAATGAGCAGTTCTTC. Protein product: CSGSNGYNEQFF.

This clone has more than one count but fewer than ten. This sequence joins TRBV5-4 and TRBJ2-6; D may be TRBD1 (6 bases). V shed 2 bases and J shed 2 bases, with 8 bases lying between them. CDR1 is SGHNT and CDR2 is YYREEE in the germline V gene (reference sequence). This CDR3 is built from 15 residues. DNA for the CDR3: TGTGCCAGCAGCTTAACAGGGACTGGGGCCAACGTCCTGACTTTC. This encodes CASSLTGTGANVLTF. The variable domain in full, completed from reference TRBV5-4 and TRBJ2-6, reads ETGVTQSPTHLIKTRGQQVTLRCSSQSGHNTVSWYQQALGQGPQFIFQYYREEENGRGNFPPRFSGLQFPNYSSELNVNALELDDSALYLCASSLTGTGANVLTFGAGSRLTVL.

The table lists this clone with a few counts. V usage is TRBV15 and J usage is TRBJ1-1; D unresolved. The CDR3 is 12 residues long. Looked up from germline, CDR1 is LNHNV and CDR2 is YYDKDF (reference sequence). Trimming removed 0 bases from V and 8 bases from J, with 7 bases in between. CDR3 region: CATSRDTGEAFF. The DNA of the CDR3 is TGTGCCACCAGCAGAGATACGGGGGAAGCTTTCTTT. Drawing the rest from reference TRBV15 and TRBJ1-1, the complete variable domain is DAMVIQNPRYQVTQFGKPVTLSCSQTLNHNVMYWYQQKSSQAPKLLFHYYDKDFNNEADTPDNFQSRRPNTSFCFLDIRSPGLGDTAMYLCATSRDTGEAFFGQGTRLTVV.

The chain links TRBV29-1 to TRBJ2-1, with 8 bases fitting TRBD2. The CDR3 covers 15 residues. Germline CDR1 reads SQVTM; CDR2 reads ANQGSEA. The junction had 9 bases not matched to a gene; V was cut back by 2 bases and J by 6 bases. In nucleotides, the CDR3 is TGCAGCGTTGAAACTTCGGGGGGGGTATCCAATGAGCAGTTCTTC. Protein: CSVETSGGVSNEQFF.